The subject of this entry is one T cell receptor beta chain. The target of this receptor is not known. Within one base of it there is no much larger clone, and no base qualities were kept. TCRbeta CDR3 regions were amplified from genomic DNA by means of the immunoSEQ Assay, a bias-controlled multiplex PCR. In the authors' own workflow: Within the assay, amplification of reference gene primers was used to estimate how many nucleated cells each sample contained. To quantify the absolute abundance of each unique TCRbeta CDR3 rearrangement, sequence reads were collapsed and filtered. For each sample, productive Simpson clonality was calculated as the square root of Simpson's diversity index across productive rearrangements. The table was pulled from immuneACCESS by TCRdb, which kept in-frame rearrangements only. Such tables lose some clones; where checked, under half of the loss comes from unresolved V genes, and the rest has no known cause. The DNA was the basis for D and trimming; V, J and clone size are from that table. For this sample the table gives approximately 170,000 clones, of which roughly 85% were detected only once. About 10% of the sample is in the top ten clones.

The data were obtained in a study of blood T cell repertoires in COVID-19 (TCRdb year 2020). For the study in its entirety: Collaborator samples came from the United States, Italy and Spain and covered acute and convalescent phases of COVID-19. The prospective study material was composed of cDNA or gDNA derived from T cells, B-cell-depleted T cells, or PBMCs. Subjects who had been exposed to COVID-19, were actively infected with it, or had recovered from it provided the deeply sampled blood TCRbeta repertoires that made up the dataset. The repertoires were released in a freely available public database meant as a resource for research on the immune response to SARS-CoV-2. Samples were obtained from the ongoing ImmuneRACE study (first 160 participants) and from over 1,000 subjects provided by 6 global collaborators. Nearly every sample came with metadata listing a de-identified subject ID, COVID-19 status, age in years and sex. Where available, HLA class I and class II types were taken from metadata supplied by the sample provider and were not determined by assay-based typing. What the work shows at the level of the full study, not this receptor alone: The quantity of clinical and demographic metadata differed by source and by participant and was supplied without curation.

Inclusive of the bounding cysteine and phenylalanine, the CDR3 is 13 residues long. The kept DNA is CDR3 alone, 39 bases in frame from the first base. The junction shows trimming of 0 bases on V and 5 bases on J, plus 7 bases between the germline ends. The germline V gene provides CDR1 MNHNS and CDR2 SASEGT. Each collaborating institution followed its own protocols to collect whole blood in K2EDTA tubes. For TCRbeta analysis, collaborators shipped samples in one of three forms: frozen whole blood, isolated PBMCs, or DNA extracted from either of those sample types. The sequencing input was peripheral blood. The chain uses TRBV6-1 and TRBJ1-2; no D gene can be assigned with confidence. This clonotype was sampled from a woman aged 80 or over with active or convalescent COVID-19. The sequenced DNA is TGTGCCAGCAGTGAAGCTCCGGGTTATGGCTACACCTTC. Protein translation: CASSEAPGYGYTF.